The text below deals with one T cell receptor beta chain. What this receptor recognizes is not known. It has no much larger one-base neighbor in the sample; base qualities were not kept. The collaborating institutions used their own protocols to collect whole blood in K2EDTA tubes. For TCRbeta analysis, collaborators shipped samples in one of three forms: frozen whole blood, isolated PBMCs, or DNA extracted from either of those sample types. V loses 4 bases at its end and J loses 0 bases; junction bases beyond the gene matches: 9. From its cysteine to its phenylalanine, the CDR3 spans 16 amino acids. This entry keeps only the CDR3 DNA: 48 bases, framed from base 1. CDR1 and CDR2 were assigned from the germline V gene (reference sequence) as SGHNT and YYREEE. The source of the sample is a study of blood T cell repertoires in COVID-19 (TCRdb year 2020). Regarding the study in general: Samples covering the acute and convalescent phases of COVID-19 were provided by collaborators in the United States, Italy and Spain. Subjects who had been exposed to COVID-19, were actively infected with it, or had recovered from it provided the deeply sampled blood TCRbeta repertoires that made up the dataset. HLA class I and class II types, where available, came from metadata supplied by the sample provider rather than from assay-based typing. The material from the prospective study consisted of cDNA or gDNA derived from T cells, B-cell-depleted T cells, or PBMCs. The repertoires were released in a freely available public database meant as a resource for research on the immune response to SARS-CoV-2. A de-identified subject ID, COVID-19 status, age in years and sex were almost always included in the sample metadata. The samples were drawn from the first 160 participants of the ongoing ImmuneRACE study and from 1,254 subjects provided by 6 global collaborators.

The immunoSEQ Assay, a bias-controlled multiplex PCR, was used to amplify TCRbeta CDR3 regions from genomic DNA. In the original analysis: Within the assay, amplification of reference gene primers was used to estimate how many nucleated cells each sample contained. To quantify the absolute abundance of each unique TCRbeta CDR3 rearrangement, sequence reads were collapsed and filtered. For each sample, productive Simpson clonality was calculated by taking the square root of Simpson's diversity index across productive rearrangements. TCRdb limited this immuneACCESS table to in-frame rearrangements with V and J called. A share of clones is missing; checked studies link under half to unresolved V genes, and the rest is unexplained. V and J calls and clone size are given by that table; D and trimming were obtained from the DNA. The sample includes more than 70,000 clones, with around nine tenths observed a single time. The biggest ten clones account for over 3.5% of the sample.

Study-wide findings and limitations: The quantity of clinical and demographic metadata differed by source and by participant and was supplied without curation.

The sample comprised peripheral blood. This sequence uses TRBV5-4 and TRBJ2-7; 8 middle bases align to TRBD1. This sequence originates from a woman aged 50 to 60 in a cohort sampled during active COVID-19. The nucleotide sequence is given as TGTGCCAGCAGCCTGCCGGGACAGGCTTTCTCCTACGAGCAGTACTTC. Its protein product is CASSLPGQAFSYEQYF. The CDR3, completed at both ends by the reference TRBV5-4 and TRBJ2-7 genes, gives the full variable domain ETGVTQSPTHLIKTRGQQVTLRCSSQSGHNTVSWYQQALGQGPQFIFQYYREEENGRGNFPPRFSGLQFPNYSSELNVNALELDDSALYLCASSLPGQAFSYEQYFGPGTRLTVT.